This is a list of T cell receptor beta chains from one sample in a study of graft-versus-host responses after intestinal transplantation. These receptors' targets are unknown. This table comes from immunoSEQ multiplex PCR, and its TCRdb copy is limited to in-frame clones, with some not included. The sample includes approximately 49,000 clones, 90% to 95% of them seen just once. This material consisted of unstimulated CD8+ T cells sorted from spleen or lymph node cells, taken before transplant. These receptors originate from a human donor who was the organ donor for an intestinal transplant. CDR3s include the opening cysteine and the closing phenylalanine or tryptophan. Each record gives: CDR3 DNA, CDR3 protein, clone size, CDR3 length, V gene, D gene, J gene. A D gene is named only where the DNA matches it firmly. Not every row has a clone size; where given, it reads once, few, many or a size class.

CDR3 DNA: TGTGCCAGCAGCTTGGGCGTCAATCAGCCCCAGCATTTT
CDR3 protein: CASSLGVNQPQHF
clone size: .
CDR3 length: 13
V gene: TRBV5-6
D gene: .
J gene: TRBJ1-5

CDR3 DNA: TGTGCCAGCAGTTACCAGGGCACTAATGAAAAACTGTTTTTT
CDR3 protein: CASSYQGTNEKLFF
clone size: .
CDR3 length: 14
V gene: TRBV6-5
D gene: .
J gene: TRBJ1-4

CDR3 DNA: TGCGCCAGCAGCCAATCTCTAGGAGAGACCCAGTACTTC
CDR3 protein: CASSQSLGETQYF
clone size: .
CDR3 length: 13
V gene: TRBV4-3
D gene: .
J gene: TRBJ2-5

CDR3 DNA: TGTGCCAGCAGCCCCATCGGGACGAACACTGAAGCTTTCTTT
CDR3 protein: CASSPIGTNTEAFF
clone size: .
CDR3 length: 14
V gene: TRBV7-2
D gene: .
J gene: TRBJ1-1

CDR3 DNA: TGTGCCAGCAGCTCGGGACTGGCCGGATACAATGAGCAGTTCTTC
CDR3 protein: CASSSGLAGYNEQFF
clone size: .
CDR3 length: 15
V gene: TRBV11-2
D gene: .
J gene: TRBJ2-1

CDR3 DNA: TGTGCCTGGAGGGATCCCGGACAGGGAGTCACCGGGGAGCTGTTTTTT
CDR3 protein: CAWRDPGQGVTGELFF
clone size: .
CDR3 length: 16
V gene: TRBV30
D gene: TRBD1
J gene: TRBJ2-2

CDR3 DNA: TGTGCCTGGAGTGGAAGGTCCCGAGGAGATACGCAGTATTTT
CDR3 protein: CAWSGRSRGDTQYF
clone size: .
CDR3 length: 14
V gene: TRBV30
D gene: .
J gene: TRBJ2-3

CDR3 DNA: TGTGCCAGCAGTTACTCTTGGACAGGCGTGAACACTGAAGCTTTCTTT
CDR3 protein: CASSYSWTGVNTEAFF
clone size: once
CDR3 length: 16
V gene: TRBV6-6
D gene: TRBD1
J gene: TRBJ1-1

CDR3 DNA: TGTGCCTGGACCTCTGCGCGGGGCAGGGGGCGCGACGAGCAGTACTTC
CDR3 protein: CAWTSARGRGRDEQYF
clone size: once
CDR3 length: 16
V gene: TRBV30
D gene: TRBD1
J gene: TRBJ2-7

CDR3 DNA: TGTGCCAGCAGTTTAGGTGTTTTCTACGAGCAGTACTTC
CDR3 protein: CASSLGVFYEQYF
clone size: .
CDR3 length: 13
V gene: TRBV27
D gene: .
J gene: TRBJ2-7

CDR3 DNA: TGCGCCAGCAGTGATTTGGGGAGCCTTAGCGGGGGTGATGTAGAGACCCAGTACTTC
CDR3 protein: CASSDLGSLSGGDVETQYF
clone size: .
CDR3 length: 19
V gene: TRBV10-2
D gene: TRBD2
J gene: TRBJ2-5

CDR3 DNA: TGTGCCAGCACCCCGGACTGGGATAGCAATCAGCCCCAGCATTTT
CDR3 protein: CASTPDWDSNQPQHF
clone size: .
CDR3 length: 15
V gene: TRBV2
D gene: .
J gene: TRBJ1-5

CDR3 DNA: TGTGCCAGCAGCGGAGGACAGGGTTATCAAGAGACCCAGTACTTC
CDR3 protein: CASSGGQGYQETQYF
clone size: .
CDR3 length: 15
V gene: TRBV9
D gene: TRBD1
J gene: TRBJ2-5